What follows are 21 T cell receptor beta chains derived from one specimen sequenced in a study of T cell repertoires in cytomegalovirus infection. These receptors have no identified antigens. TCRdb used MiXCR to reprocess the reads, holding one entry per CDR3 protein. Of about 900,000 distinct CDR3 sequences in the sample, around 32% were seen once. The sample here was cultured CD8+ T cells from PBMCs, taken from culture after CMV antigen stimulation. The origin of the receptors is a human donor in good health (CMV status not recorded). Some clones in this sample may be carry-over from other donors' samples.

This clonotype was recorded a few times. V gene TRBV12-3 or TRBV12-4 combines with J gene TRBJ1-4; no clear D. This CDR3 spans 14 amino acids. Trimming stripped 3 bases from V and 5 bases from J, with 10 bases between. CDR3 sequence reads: CASSLMAPNEKLFF. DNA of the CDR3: TGTGCCAGCAGTTTGATGGCCCCGAATGAAAAACTGTTTTTT.

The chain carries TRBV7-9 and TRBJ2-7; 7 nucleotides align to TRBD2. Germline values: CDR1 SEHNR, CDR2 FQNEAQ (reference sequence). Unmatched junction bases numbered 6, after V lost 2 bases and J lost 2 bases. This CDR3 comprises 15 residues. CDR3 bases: TGTGCCAGCAGCTTAATCCAGGGAGGGACCTACGAGCAGTACGTC. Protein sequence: CASSLIQGGTYEQYV.

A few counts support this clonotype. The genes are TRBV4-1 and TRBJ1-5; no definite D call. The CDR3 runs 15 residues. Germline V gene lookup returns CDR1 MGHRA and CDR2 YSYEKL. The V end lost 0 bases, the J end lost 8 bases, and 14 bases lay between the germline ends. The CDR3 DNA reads TGCGCCAGCAGCCAAGATCTTGGCGGGTTGGAGCCCCAGCATTTT. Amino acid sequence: CASSQDLGGLEPQHF.

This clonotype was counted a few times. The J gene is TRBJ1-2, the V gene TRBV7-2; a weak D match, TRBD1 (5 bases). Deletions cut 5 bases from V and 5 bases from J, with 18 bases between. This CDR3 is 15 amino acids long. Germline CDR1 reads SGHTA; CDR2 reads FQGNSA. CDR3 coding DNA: TGTGCCAGCAGCCCGGGGGAAGTGCGGGCGTATGGCTACACCTTC. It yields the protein CASSPGEVRAYGYTF.

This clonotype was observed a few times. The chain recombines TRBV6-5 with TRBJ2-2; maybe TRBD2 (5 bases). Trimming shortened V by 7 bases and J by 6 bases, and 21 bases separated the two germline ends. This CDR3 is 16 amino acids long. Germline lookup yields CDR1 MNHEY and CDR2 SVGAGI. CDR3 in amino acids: CASTSLEGTRPGELFF. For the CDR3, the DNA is TGTGCCAGCACCTCTCTTGAGGGAACGAGGCCCGGGGAGCTGTTTTTT.

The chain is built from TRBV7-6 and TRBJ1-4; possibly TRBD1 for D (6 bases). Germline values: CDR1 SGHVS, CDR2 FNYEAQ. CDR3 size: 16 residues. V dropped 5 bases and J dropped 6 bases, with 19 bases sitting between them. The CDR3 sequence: CASSNSEASGDEKLFF. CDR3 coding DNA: TGTGCCAGCAGCAACTCAGAGGCGTCAGGGGATGAAAAACTGTTTTTT. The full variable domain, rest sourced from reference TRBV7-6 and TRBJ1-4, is GAGVSQSPRYKVTKRGQDVALRCDPISGHVSLYWYRQALGQGPEFLTYFNYEAQQDKSGLPNDRFSAERPEGSISTLTIQRTEQRDSAMYRCASSNSEASGDEKLFFGSGTQLSVL.

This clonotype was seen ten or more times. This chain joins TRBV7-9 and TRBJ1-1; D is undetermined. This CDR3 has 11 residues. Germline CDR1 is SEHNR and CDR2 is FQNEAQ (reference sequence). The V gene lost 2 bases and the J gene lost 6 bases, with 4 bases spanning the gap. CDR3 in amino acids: CASSLSAEAFF. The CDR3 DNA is TGTGCCAGCAGCTTATCGGCTGAAGCTTTCTTT. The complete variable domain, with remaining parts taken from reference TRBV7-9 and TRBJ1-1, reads DTGVSQNPRHKITKRGQNVTFRCDPISEHNRLYWYRQTLGQGPEFLTYFQNEAQLEKSRLLSDRFSAERPKGSFSTLEIQRTEQGDSAMYLCASSLSAEAFFGQGTRLTVV.

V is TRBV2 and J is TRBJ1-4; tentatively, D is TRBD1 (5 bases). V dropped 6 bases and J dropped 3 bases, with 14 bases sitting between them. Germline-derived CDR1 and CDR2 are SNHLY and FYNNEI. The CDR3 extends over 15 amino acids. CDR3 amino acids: CASRAGLGANEKLFF. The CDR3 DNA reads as TGTGCCAGCAGAGCAGGGTTGGGGGCTAATGAAAAACTGTTTTTT.

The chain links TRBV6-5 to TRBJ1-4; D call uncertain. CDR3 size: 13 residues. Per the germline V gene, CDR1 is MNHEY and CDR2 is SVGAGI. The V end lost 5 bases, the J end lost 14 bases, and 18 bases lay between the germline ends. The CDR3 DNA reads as TGTGCCAGCAGTCGGAATTCAAAGGACCCCCTGTTTTTT. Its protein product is CASSRNSKDPLFF.

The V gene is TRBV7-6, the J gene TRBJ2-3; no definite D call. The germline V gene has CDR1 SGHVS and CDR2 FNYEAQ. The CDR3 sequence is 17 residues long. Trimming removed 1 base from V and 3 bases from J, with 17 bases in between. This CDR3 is CASSLVEAYYNTDTQYF. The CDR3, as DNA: TGTGCCAGCAGCTTAGTAGAAGCCTATTATAATACAGATACGCAGTATTTT. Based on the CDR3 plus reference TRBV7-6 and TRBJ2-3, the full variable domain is GAGVSQSPRYKVTKRGQDVALRCDPISGHVSLYWYRQALGQGPEFLTYFNYEAQQDKSGLPNDRFSAERPEGSISTLTIQRTEQRDSAMYRCASSLVEAYYNTDTQYFGPGTRLTVL.

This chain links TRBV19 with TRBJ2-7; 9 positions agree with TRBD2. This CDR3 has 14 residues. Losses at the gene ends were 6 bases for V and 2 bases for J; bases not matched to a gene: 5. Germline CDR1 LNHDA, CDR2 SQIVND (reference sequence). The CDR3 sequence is CASSTAGGPYEQYF. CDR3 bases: TGTGCCAGTAGCACAGCGGGGGGTCCCTACGAGCAGTACTTC.

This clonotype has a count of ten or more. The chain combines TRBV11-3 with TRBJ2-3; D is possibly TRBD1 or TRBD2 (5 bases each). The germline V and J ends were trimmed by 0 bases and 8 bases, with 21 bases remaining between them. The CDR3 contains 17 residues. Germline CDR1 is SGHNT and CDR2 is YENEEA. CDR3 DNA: TGTGCCAGCAGCTTAGACCGGGTGGGGACCTCCCGGGGTACGCAGTATTTT. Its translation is CASSLDRVGTSRGTQYF.

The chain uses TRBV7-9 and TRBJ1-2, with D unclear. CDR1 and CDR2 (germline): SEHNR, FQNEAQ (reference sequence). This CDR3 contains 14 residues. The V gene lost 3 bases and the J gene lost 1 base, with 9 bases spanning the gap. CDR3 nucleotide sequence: TGTGCCAGCAGCTTCAGAAAGGATAACTATGGCTACACCTTC. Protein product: CASSFRKDNYGYTF.

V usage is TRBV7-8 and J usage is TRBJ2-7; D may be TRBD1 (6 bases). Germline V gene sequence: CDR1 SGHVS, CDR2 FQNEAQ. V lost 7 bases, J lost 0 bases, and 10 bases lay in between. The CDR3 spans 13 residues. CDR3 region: CASNLGGSYEQYF. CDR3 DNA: TGTGCCAGCAATTTAGGGGGCTCCTACGAGCAGTACTTC.

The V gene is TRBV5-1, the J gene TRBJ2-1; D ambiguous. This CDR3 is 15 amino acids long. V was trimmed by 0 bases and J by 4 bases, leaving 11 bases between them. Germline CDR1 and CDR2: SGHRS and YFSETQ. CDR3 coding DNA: TGCGCCAGCAGCTTGGATGGTACACTTTACAATGAGCAGTTCTTC. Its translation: CASSLDGTLYNEQFF.

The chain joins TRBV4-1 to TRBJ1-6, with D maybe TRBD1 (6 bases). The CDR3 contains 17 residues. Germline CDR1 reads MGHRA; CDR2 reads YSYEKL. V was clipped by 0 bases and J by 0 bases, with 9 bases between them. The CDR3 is CASSQDGGPSYNSPLHF. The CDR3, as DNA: TGCGCCAGCAGCCAAGATGGGGGGCCCTCCTATAATTCACCCCTCCACTTT.

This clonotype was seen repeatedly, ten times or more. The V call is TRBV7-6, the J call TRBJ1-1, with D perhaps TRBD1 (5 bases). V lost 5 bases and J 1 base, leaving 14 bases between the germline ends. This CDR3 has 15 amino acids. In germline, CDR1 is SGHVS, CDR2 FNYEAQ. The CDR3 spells CASSLGAGTNTEAFF. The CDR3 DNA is TGTGCCAGCAGCCTTGGGGCGGGGACGAACACTGAAGCTTTCTTT.

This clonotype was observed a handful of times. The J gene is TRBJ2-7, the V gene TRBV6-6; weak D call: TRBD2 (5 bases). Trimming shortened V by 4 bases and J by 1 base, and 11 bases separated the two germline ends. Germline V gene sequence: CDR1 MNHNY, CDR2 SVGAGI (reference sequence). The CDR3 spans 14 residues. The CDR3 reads CASSSPEGSYEQYV. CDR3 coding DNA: TGTGCCAGCAGTTCACCCGAGGGTTCCTACGAGCAGTACGTC.

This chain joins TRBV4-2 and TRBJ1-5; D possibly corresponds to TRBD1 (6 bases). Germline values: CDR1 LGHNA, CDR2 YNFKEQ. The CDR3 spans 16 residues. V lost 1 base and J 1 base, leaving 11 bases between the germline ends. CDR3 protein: CASSQGTATSNQPQHF. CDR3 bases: TGTGCCAGCAGCCAAGGGACAGCCACAAGCAATCAGCCCCAGCATTTT.

The CDR3: CASSGGLLNEQFF. CDR3 nucleotide sequence: TGTGCCAGCAGTGGGGGACTCCTCAATGAGCAGTTCTTC. The chain is built from TRBV12-3 or TRBV12-4 and TRBJ2-1, with a weak D call TRBD2 (6 bases). Trimming cost V 5 bases and J 6 bases, with 11 bases left between them. The CDR3 totals 13 residues.

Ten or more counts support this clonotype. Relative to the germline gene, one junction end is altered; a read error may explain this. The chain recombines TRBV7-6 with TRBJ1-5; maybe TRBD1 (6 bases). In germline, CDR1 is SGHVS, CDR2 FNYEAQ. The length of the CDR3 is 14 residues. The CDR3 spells CASSLGGGDQPQHF. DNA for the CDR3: TGTGCCAGCAGTTTAGGGGGAGGGGATCAGCCCCAGCATTTT.